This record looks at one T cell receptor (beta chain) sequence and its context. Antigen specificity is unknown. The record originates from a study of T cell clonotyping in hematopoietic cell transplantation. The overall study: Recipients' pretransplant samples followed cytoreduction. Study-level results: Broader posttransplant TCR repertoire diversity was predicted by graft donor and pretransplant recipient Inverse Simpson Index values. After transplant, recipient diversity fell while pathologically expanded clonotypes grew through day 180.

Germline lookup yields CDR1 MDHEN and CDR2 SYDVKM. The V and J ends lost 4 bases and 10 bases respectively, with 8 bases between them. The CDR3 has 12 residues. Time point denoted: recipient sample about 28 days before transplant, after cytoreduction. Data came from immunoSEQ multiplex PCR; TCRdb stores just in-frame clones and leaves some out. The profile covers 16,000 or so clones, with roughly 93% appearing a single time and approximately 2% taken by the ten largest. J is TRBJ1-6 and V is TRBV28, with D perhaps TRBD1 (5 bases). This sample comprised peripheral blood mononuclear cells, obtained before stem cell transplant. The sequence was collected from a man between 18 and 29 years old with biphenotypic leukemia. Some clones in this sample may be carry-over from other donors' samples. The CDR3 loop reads CASSSGISPLHF. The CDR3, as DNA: TGTGCCAGCAGTTCAGGGATATCACCCCTCCACTTT.